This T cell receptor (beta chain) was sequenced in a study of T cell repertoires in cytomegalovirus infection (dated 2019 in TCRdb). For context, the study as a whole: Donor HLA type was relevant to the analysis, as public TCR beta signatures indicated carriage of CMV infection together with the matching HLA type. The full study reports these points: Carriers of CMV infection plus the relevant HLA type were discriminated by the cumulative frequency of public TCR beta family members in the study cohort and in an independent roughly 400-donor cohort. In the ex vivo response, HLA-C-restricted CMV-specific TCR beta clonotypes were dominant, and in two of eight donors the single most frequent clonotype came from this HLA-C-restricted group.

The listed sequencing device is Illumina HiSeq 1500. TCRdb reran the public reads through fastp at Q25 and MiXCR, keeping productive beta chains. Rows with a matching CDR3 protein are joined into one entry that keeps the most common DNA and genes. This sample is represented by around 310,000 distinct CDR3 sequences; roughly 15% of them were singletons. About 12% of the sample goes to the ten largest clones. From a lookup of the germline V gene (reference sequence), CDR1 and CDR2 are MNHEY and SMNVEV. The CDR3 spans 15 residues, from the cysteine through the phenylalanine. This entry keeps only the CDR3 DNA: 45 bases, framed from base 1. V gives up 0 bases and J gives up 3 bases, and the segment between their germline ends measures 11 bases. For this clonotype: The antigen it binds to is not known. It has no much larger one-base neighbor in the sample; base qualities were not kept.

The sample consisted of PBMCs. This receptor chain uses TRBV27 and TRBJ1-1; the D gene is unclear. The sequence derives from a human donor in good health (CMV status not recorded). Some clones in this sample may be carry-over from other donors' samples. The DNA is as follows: TGTGCCAGCAGTTTATCTGGGGTCCACGACACTGAAGCTTTCTTT. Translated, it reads CASSLSGVHDTEAFF.